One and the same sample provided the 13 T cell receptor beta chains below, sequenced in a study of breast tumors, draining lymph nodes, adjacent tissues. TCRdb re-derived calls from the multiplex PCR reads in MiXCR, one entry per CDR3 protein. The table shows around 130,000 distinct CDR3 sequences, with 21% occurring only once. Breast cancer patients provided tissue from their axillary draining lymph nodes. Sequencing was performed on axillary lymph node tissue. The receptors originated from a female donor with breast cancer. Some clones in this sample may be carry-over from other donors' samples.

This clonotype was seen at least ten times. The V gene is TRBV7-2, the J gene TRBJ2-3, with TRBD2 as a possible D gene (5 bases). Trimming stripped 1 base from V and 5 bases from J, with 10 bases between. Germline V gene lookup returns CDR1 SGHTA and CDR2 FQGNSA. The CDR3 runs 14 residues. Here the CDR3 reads CASSLVGSGDTQYF. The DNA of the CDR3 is TGTGCCAGCAGCTTAGTTGGGAGCGGAGATACGCAGTATTTT.

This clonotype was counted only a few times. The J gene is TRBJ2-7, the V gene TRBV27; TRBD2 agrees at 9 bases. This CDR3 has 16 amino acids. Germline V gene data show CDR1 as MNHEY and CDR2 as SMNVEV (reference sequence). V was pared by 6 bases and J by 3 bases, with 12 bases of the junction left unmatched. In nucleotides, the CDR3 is TGTGCCAGCAGGCCCCAGGTGGCGGGAGGGATCTACGAGCAGTACTTC. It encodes CASRPQVAGGIYEQYF.

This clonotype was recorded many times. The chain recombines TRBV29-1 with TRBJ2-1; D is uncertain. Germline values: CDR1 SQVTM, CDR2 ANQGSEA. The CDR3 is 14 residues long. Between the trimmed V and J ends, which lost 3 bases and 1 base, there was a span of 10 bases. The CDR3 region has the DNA TGCAGCGTTGAGGGCTTCCAATCCTACAATGAGCAGTTCTTC. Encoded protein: CSVEGFQSYNEQFF.

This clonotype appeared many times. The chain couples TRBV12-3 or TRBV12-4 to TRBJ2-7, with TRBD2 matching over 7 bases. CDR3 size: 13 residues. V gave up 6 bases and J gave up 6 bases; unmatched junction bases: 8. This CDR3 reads CASSRGRGAEQYF. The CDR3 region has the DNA TGTGCCAGCAGCCGGGGGAGGGGCGCCGAGCAGTACTTC.

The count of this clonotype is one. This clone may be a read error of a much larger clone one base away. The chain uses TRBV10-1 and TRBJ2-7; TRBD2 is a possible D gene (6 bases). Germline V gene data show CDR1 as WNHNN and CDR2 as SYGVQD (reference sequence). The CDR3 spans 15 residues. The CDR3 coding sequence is TGCGCCTGCAGTGAGGGATTCGGGAGCCCCTACGAGCAGTACTTC. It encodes CACSEGFGSPYEQYF.

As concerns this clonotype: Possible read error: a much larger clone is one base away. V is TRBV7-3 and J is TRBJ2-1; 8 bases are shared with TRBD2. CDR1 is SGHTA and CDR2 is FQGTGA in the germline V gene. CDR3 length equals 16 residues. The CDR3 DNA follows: TGTGCCAGCAGTCCAGGGGCTAGCGGGTTATACAATGAGCAGCTCTTC. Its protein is CASSPGASGLYNEQLF. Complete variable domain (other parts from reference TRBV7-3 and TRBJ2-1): GAGVSQTPSNKVTEKGKYVELRCDPISGHTALYWYRQSLGQGPEFLIYFQGTGAADDSGLPNDRFFAVRPEGSVSTLKIQRTERGDSAVYLCASSPGASGLYNEQLFGPGTRLTVL.

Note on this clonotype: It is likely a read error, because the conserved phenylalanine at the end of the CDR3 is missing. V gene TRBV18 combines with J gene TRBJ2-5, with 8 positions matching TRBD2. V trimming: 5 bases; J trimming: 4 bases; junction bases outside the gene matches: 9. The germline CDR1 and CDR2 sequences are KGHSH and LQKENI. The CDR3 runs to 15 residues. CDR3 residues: CASSVNGGRTETQYV. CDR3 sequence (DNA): TGTGCCAGCTCAGTAAATGGCGGGAGGACAGAGACCCAGTACGTC.

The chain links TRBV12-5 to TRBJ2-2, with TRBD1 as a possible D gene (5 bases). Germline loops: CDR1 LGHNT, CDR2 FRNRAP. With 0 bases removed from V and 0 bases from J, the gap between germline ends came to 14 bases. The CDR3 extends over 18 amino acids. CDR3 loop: CASGLVGYRTPNTGELFF. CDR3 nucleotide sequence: TGTGCTAGTGGTTTGGTAGGGTACAGGACCCCGAACACCGGGGAGCTGTTTTTT.

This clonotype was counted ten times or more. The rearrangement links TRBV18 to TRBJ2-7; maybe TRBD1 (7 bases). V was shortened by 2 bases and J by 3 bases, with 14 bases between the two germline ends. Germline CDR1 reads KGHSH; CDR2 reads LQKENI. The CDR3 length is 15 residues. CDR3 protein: CASSPGGGEIYEQYF. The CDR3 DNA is TGTGCCAGCTCACCAGGAGGGGGCGAAATCTACGAGCAGTACTTC.

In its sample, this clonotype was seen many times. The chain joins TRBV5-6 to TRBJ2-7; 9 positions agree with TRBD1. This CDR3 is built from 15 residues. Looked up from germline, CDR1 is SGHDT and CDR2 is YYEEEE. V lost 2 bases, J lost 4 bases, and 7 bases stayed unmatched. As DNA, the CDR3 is TGTGCCAGCAGCTTTCCGACAGGGGGAACGTACGAGCAGTACTTC. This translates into CASSFPTGGTYEQYF.

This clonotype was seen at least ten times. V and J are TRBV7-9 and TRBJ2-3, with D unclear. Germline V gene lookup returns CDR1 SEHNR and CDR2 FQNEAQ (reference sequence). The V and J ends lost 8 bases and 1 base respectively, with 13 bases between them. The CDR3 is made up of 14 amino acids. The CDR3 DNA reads TGTGCCAGCGAGTGGAGCGAACGCACAGATACGCAGTATTTT. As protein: CASEWSERTDTQYF.

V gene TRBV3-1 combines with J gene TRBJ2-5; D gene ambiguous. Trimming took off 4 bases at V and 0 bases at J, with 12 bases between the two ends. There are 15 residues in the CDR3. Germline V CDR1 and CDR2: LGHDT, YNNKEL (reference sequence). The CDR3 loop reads CASSPWASNQETQYF. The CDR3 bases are TGTGCCAGCAGCCCCTGGGCCTCTAACCAAGAGACCCAGTACTTC.

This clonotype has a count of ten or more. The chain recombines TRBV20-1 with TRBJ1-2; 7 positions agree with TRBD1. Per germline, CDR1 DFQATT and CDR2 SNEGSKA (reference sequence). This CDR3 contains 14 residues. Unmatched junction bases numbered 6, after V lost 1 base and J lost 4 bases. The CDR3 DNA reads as TGCAGTGCTAGAGTTCGGGACAGTCCCTATGGCTACACCTTC. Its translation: CSARVRDSPYGYTF.